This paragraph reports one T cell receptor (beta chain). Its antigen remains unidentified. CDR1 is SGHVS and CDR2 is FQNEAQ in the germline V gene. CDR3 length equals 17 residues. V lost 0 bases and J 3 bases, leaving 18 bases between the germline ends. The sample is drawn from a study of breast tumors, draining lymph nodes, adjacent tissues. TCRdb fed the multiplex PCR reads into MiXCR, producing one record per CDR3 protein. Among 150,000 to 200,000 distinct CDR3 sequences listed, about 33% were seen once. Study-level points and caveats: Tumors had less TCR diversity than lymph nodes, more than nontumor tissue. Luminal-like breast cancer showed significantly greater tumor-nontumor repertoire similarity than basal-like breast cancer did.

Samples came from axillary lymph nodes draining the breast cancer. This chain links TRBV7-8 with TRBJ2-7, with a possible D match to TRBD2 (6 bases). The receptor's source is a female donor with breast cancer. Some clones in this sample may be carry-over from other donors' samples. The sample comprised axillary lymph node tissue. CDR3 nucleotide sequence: TGTGCCAGCAGCTTAGCGCCACAGGCGGGGTCTGGCTACGAGCAGTACTTC. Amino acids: CASSLAPQAGSGYEQYF.